This T cell receptor beta chain is from a study of neurological immune-mediated disorders. V lost 2 bases and J 0 bases, leaving 9 bases between the germline ends. There are 15 residues in the CDR3. The V gene's germline CDR1 is SGHRS and CDR2 YFSETQ. The study built unsorted libraries from 2 million PBMCs kept at -80 C. Points from the study as a whole: On phylogenetic grouping, the repertoires of 18 of 34 multiple sclerosis patients fell within one related-CDR3 cluster, constituting a possible signature.

Template-switch 5'RACE cDNA synthesis added a 10-nucleotide unique molecular identifier. Via MiXCR, TCRdb re-called the 5' RACE reads, giving one row per CDR3 protein. The table has about 41,000 distinct CDR3 sequences, roughly 2.5% seen once. This clonotype was picked up many times. What it recognizes is unknown. The specimen sequenced was PBMCs. This TCR was sampled from a man younger than 45 with multiple sclerosis. The chain combines TRBV5-1 with TRBJ1-3, with D uncertain. CDR3 in DNA: TGCGCCAGCAGCTTTGCGGCCAGCTCTGGAAACACCATATATTTT. Its translation: CASSFAASSGNTIYF.